These 20 T cell receptor beta chains were all obtained from the same sample, sequenced in a study of T cell responses to AZD1222 COVID-19 vaccine. Sequencing was performed with immunoSEQ multiplex PCR; in TCRdb, only in-frame clones are kept and a portion is missing. Here the sample spans 89,000 or so clones, 70% to 90% being singletons. The sequences come from peripheral blood, collected on day 0 of AZD1222 vaccination. Source of these receptors: an adult in good health.

V is TRBV5-6 and J is TRBJ1-3; D not certain. Trimming shortened V by 0 bases and J by 2 bases, and 15 bases separated the two germline ends. CDR3 size: 17 residues. Germline V lookup: CDR1 SGHDT, CDR2 YYEEEE. In nucleotides, the CDR3 is TGTGCCAGCAGCTTGGGGGCCCTCAGGCAGGCTGGAAACACCATATATTTT. This sequence encodes CASSLGALRQAGNTIYF.

The chain combines TRBV18 with TRBJ2-3; D gene unclear. Germline lookup yields CDR1 KGHSH and CDR2 LQKENI. V was clipped by 0 bases and J by 2 bases, with 12 bases between them. CDR3 length equals 16 residues. In DNA form, the CDR3 reads TGTGCCAGCTCACCACCGGGTCCCAGGAACACAGATACGCAGTATTTT. Its translation: CASSPPGPRNTDTQYF.

The chain is built from TRBV5-1 and TRBJ2-2; TRBD1 agrees at 7 bases. Unmatched junction bases numbered 13, after V lost 4 bases and J lost 4 bases. The length of the CDR3 is 17 residues. Germline V gene lookup returns CDR1 SGHRS and CDR2 YFSETQ. The CDR3 reads CASSLGTGARATGELFF. CDR3 bases: TGCGCCAGCAGCCTGGGCACAGGGGCGCGAGCCACCGGGGAGCTGTTTTTT.

The genes are TRBV18 and TRBJ2-7; a weak D match, TRBD1 (6 bases). Germline V lookup: CDR1 KGHSH, CDR2 LQKENI. This CDR3 has 21 amino acids. The V end lost 6 bases, the J end lost 0 bases, and 33 bases lay between the germline ends. The CDR3 region has the DNA TGTGCCAGCTCTCGAAGGGGGACCGCCACTGTGGGAACGGCGAGCTCCTACGAGCAGTACTTC. Its translation: CASSRRGTATVGTASSYEQYF.

The chain is built from TRBV11-3 and TRBJ2-5; the D gene is possibly TRBD1 (5 bases). The V and J ends lost 8 bases and 5 bases respectively, with 18 bases between them. The CDR3 runs 14 residues. The germline CDR1 and CDR2 sequences are SGHNT and YENEEA. The CDR3 DNA sequence: TGTGCCAGCGCACGTGGTGGGGCAGGGGAGACCCAGTACTTC. This translates into CASARGGAGETQYF.

The chain links TRBV27 to TRBJ2-5; no definite D call. The CDR3 runs 14 residues. The V and J ends lost 4 bases and 1 base respectively, with 10 bases between them. The germline CDR1 and CDR2 sequences are MNHEY and SMNVEV (reference sequence). The CDR3 spells CASSSYPVQETQYF. CDR3 bases: TGTGCCAGCAGTTCCTATCCGGTCCAAGAGACCCAGTACTTC.

This clone appeared once. The chain joins TRBV27 to TRBJ1-5; no clear D. The CDR3 has 13 residues. V was pared by 5 bases and J by 5 bases, with 10 bases between. CDR1 is MNHEY and CDR2 is SMNVEV in the germline V gene (reference sequence). The chain's CDR3 is CASSRQQDQPQHF. In DNA, the CDR3 is TGTGCCAGCAGTCGGCAGCAAGATCAGCCCCAGCATTTT.

This clone has only a few counts. J is TRBJ2-1 and V is TRBV7-9, with 8 nucleotides matching TRBD1. Germline lookup yields CDR1 SEHNR and CDR2 FQNEAQ (reference sequence). Trimming removed 5 bases from V and 0 bases from J; junction bases left unmatched: 6. This CDR3 has 16 residues. The CDR3 spells CASSPGGSSSYNEQFF. CDR3 sequence (DNA): TGTGCCAGCAGCCCAGGGGGCAGTAGCTCCTACAATGAGCAGTTCTTC. The full variable domain, rest sourced from reference TRBV7-9 and TRBJ2-1, is DTGVSQNPRHKITKRGQNVTFRCDPISEHNRLYWYRQTLGQGPEFLTYFQNEAQLEKSRLLSDRFSAERPKGSFSTLEIQRTEQGDSAMYLCASSPGGSSSYNEQFFGPGTRLTVL.

The count of this clone is one. This rearrangement joins TRBV29-1 to TRBJ1-1; a possible D gene is TRBD1 (6 bases). Trimming removed 7 bases at V and 3 bases at J, with 18 bases between. Germline V gene data show CDR1 as SQVTM and CDR2 as ANQGSEA. The CDR3 runs to 14 residues. In nucleotides, the CDR3 is TGCAGCGCATCCCTAGGGGGAGTTGACACTGAAGCTTTCTTT. It is translated as CSASLGGVDTEAFF.

This chain links TRBV28 with TRBJ1-1; D is unresolved. V shed 5 bases and J shed 2 bases, with 9 bases lying between them. The CDR3 runs 13 residues. The germline V gene has CDR1 MDHEN and CDR2 SYDVKM. The CDR3 reads CASSPTVNTEAFF. The CDR3 DNA reads TGTGCCAGCAGTCCAACAGTCAACACTGAAGCTTTCTTT.

This sequence joins TRBV24-1 and TRBJ1-2; no definite D call. Germline V gene data show CDR1 as KGHDR and CDR2 as SFDVKD. V was clipped by 6 bases and J by 2 bases, with 9 bases between them. This CDR3 has 13 residues. Here the CDR3 DNA reads TGTGCCACCAGTCGAAGGGAGAACTATGGCTACACCTTC. It encodes CATSRRENYGYTF.

This sequence joins TRBV27 and TRBJ1-2; TRBD1 matches 9 bases. The CDR3 loop spans 14 amino acids. CDR1 is MNHEY, CDR2 SMNVEV, per germline (reference sequence). Trimming at V came to 3 bases and at J to 8 bases, leaving 7 bases not matched to a gene. The CDR3 bases are TGTGCCAGCAGTTTCTCACAGGGGGCGCGGGGCTACACCTTC. Its translation: CASSFSQGARGYTF.

A single count supports this clone. This chain connects TRBV11-2 to TRBJ2-1; 7 bases map to TRBD2. The V segment lost 5 bases and the J segment 8 bases; nucleotides outside the gene matches: 15. The CDR3 totals 16 residues. Germline loops: CDR1 SGHAT, CDR2 FQNNGV. This chain's CDR3 is CASSAQGGGSMDEQFF. The CDR3 DNA sequence: TGTGCCAGCAGCGCCCAGGGTGGCGGGAGTATGGATGAGCAGTTCTTC.

This sequence joins TRBV5-4 and TRBJ2-3; 7 bases line up with TRBD1. V lost 3 bases, J lost 0 bases, and 7 bases stayed unmatched. The CDR3 extends over 16 amino acids. CDR1 SGHNT and CDR2 YYREEE come from the germline V gene (reference sequence). CDR3 in DNA: TGTGCCAGCAGCTCCGGGACAGATTCTAGCACAGATACGCAGTATTTT. It codes for CASSSGTDSSTDTQYF.

V and J are TRBV19 and TRBJ2-7; possible D gene TRBD1, 6 bases. The CDR3 consists of 14 residues. The V gene lost 3 bases and the J gene lost 5 bases, with 14 bases spanning the gap. Germline V lookup: CDR1 LNHDA, CDR2 SQIVND (reference sequence). The CDR3 DNA follows: TGTGCCAGTAGTATGGGGAGAAACAGGGACGAGCAGTACTTC. Translating gives CASSMGRNRDEQYF.

This clone has a handful of counts. The V call is TRBV4-2, the J call TRBJ1-5, with 10 bases fitting TRBD1. The CDR3 consists of 15 residues. The J segment lost 6 bases and the V segment lost 0 bases, leaving 2 bases of the junction unmatched. Per the germline V gene, CDR1 is LGHNA and CDR2 is YNFKEQ. The CDR3 coding sequence is TGTGCCAGCAGCCAAGAGGGACAGGGGAGTCAGCCCCAGCATTTT. Protein: CASSQEGQGSQPQHF.

The chain joins TRBV19 to TRBJ1-1, with unresolved D. CDR1 LNHDA and CDR2 SQIVND come from the germline V gene (reference sequence). Trimming removed 1 base from V and 1 base from J, with 10 bases in between. This CDR3 is 15 amino acids long. The CDR3 bases are TGTGCCAGTAGTATAGGCCGGGCGGGGAACACTGAAGCTTTCTTT. Translation gives CASSIGRAGNTEAFF.

The chain joins TRBV29-1 to TRBJ2-7, with TRBD2 as a possible D gene (6 bases). Germline-derived CDR1 and CDR2 are SQVTM and ANQGSEA. With 7 bases removed from V and 7 bases from J, the gap between germline ends came to 14 bases. CDR3 length: 11 residues. CDR3 in DNA: TGCAGCGCCGGGACTCGTATGGAGCAGTACTTC. Translation gives CSAGTRMEQYF.

V gene TRBV29-1 combines with J gene TRBJ2-7; 10 nucleotides line up with TRBD1. J was trimmed by 1 base and V by 7 bases; bases with no gene match: 4. The CDR3 extends over 13 amino acids. CDR1 and CDR2 from the germline V gene are SQVTM and ANQGSEA. The CDR3 DNA reads as TGCAGCGGGAGGACAGGGGGGTCCTACGAGCAGTACTTC. Its translation: CSGRTGGSYEQYF.

The rearrangement joins TRBV5-5 to TRBJ1-4, with 7 bases matching TRBD1. With 4 bases clipped from V and 8 bases from J, the junction kept 5 bases outside the gene matches. This CDR3 comprises 13 residues. In germline, CDR1 is SGHKS, CDR2 YYEKEE (reference sequence). CDR3 loop: CASSPTGTEKLFF. The CDR3 nucleotides read TGTGCCAGCAGCCCGACAGGGACCGAAAAACTGTTTTTT.